Reported below is one T cell receptor beta chain. The sample belongs to a study of blood T cell repertoires in COVID-19. Study summary: Nucleic acid was either cDNA or gDNA, and it came from T cells, B-cell-depleted T cells, or PBMCs.

Original processing notes: The assay estimated nucleated cells by amplifying reference gene primers. Sequencing was performed with immunoSEQ multiplex PCR; in TCRdb, only in-frame clones are kept and a portion is missing. The DNA gave D and trimming, while V, J and clone size come from that table. The sample has roughly 68,000 clones; approximately 89% are singletons. Sequenced: peripheral blood. The sequence derives from a woman in her 70s with acute or convalescent COVID-19.

CDR3 loop: CASSFGQGNLNTEAFF. Here the CDR3 DNA reads TGTGCCAGCAGCTTCGGACAGGGGAACTTGAACACTGAAGCTTTCTTT. The V gene is TRBV28, the J gene TRBJ1-1, with 9 bases that match TRBD1. CDR3 length: 16 amino acids. Germline-derived CDR1 and CDR2 are MDHEN and SYDVKM. Germline trimming cut 6 bases from V and 0 bases from J; bases unmatched to any gene: 8.